Below are 8 T cell receptor beta chains sequenced from a single sample in a study of blood T cell repertoires in COVID-19. Clones were sequenced by immunoSEQ multiplex PCR, and TCRdb holds only the in-frame ones, with some missing. This sample has about 150,000 clones; around 84% occur once, and the top ten carry 2.2%. The specimen sequenced was peripheral blood. These receptors all come from a man aged 65 to 85 with acute or convalescent COVID-19.

The rearrangement joins TRBV6-1 to TRBJ1-5; D remains ambiguous. V was shortened by 2 bases and J by 4 bases, with 12 bases between the two germline ends. The CDR3 length is 15 residues. Germline values: CDR1 MNHNS, CDR2 SASEGT. CDR3 DNA: TGTGCCAGCAGTGAACCCACACCGGGTAATCAGCCCCAGCATTTT. It specifies CASSEPTPGNQPQHF.

This chain uses TRBV5-7 with TRBJ1-3; TRBD1 aligns across 8 bases. TRBV5-7 carries the ORF label, with uncertain function. The CDR3 extends over 17 amino acids. The J segment lost 8 bases and the V segment lost 4 bases, leaving 17 bases of the junction unmatched. In DNA, the CDR3 is TGTGCCAGCAGCACAGACAGGGGAATGATCATAGCGGACACCATATATTTT. Its translation is CASSTDRGMIIADTIYF.

This clone occurred once. The chain recombines TRBV21-1 with TRBJ2-7; TRBD1, as called in the table, went unchecked against the DNA. TRBV21-1 is deemed a pseudogene. This CDR3 has 14 residues. The CDR3, as DNA: TGTGCCAGCAGCAAATGGGGCTCAGACTACGAGCAGTACTTC. Translating gives CASSKWGSDYEQYF.

The chain recombines TRBV30 with TRBJ1-5; no definite D call. Per the germline V gene, CDR1 is GTSNPN and CDR2 is SVGIG (reference sequence). The V end was cut by 2 bases, the J end by 2 bases, with 7 bases between. The CDR3 spans 13 residues. CDR3 nucleotide sequence: TGTGCCTGGAGTATCGCAGGCAATCAGCCCCAGCATTTT. Translation gives CAWSIAGNQPQHF.

J is TRBJ1-5 and V is TRBV2; D might be TRBD1 (5 bases). Trimming removed 9 bases at V and 3 bases at J, with 15 bases between. The CDR3 is 14 amino acids. Germline V gene sequence: CDR1 SNHLY, CDR2 FYNNEI. The CDR3 sequence is CASWGGLINQPQHF. CDR3 coding DNA: TGTGCCAGTTGGGGGGGACTCATCAATCAGCCCCAGCATTTT.

The rearrangement joins TRBV10-3 to TRBJ2-2, with no clear D. This CDR3 comprises 14 residues. Germline CDR1 ENHRY, CDR2 SYGVKD. The V and J ends lost 6 bases and 1 base respectively, with 9 bases between them. The CDR3 spells CAIRPARNTGELFF. The CDR3, as DNA: TGTGCCATCAGGCCCGCGAGGAACACCGGGGAGCTGTTTTTT.

The V call is TRBV5-6, the J call TRBJ2-3; D gene unclear. Trimming shortened V by 4 bases and J by 6 bases, and 9 bases separated the two germline ends. The germline V gene encodes CDR1 SGHDT and CDR2 YYEEEE. The CDR3 length is 12 residues. The CDR3 loop is CASSLGWDTQYF. The DNA of the CDR3 is TGTGCCAGCAGCCTTGGCTGGGATACGCAGTATTTT.

This clone has only one observation. V usage is TRBV23-1 and J usage is TRBJ1-6; perhaps TRBD1 as D (6 bases). TRBV23-1 is sorted into the ORF group, with uncertain function. The V end was cut by 2 bases, the J end by 10 bases, with 15 bases between. This CDR3 is 15 amino acids long. The CDR3 nucleotides read TGCGCCAGCAGTCAACCTACAGGGTTTAGGTCACCCCTCCACTTT. This translates into CASSQPTGFRSPLHF.